This note documents a single T cell receptor (beta chain) sequence. Its antigen remains unknown. Patients chosen for sequencing had CD8+CD57+ cells that had expanded, as shown by flow cytometry. None of the patients had been given any therapy when their blood was sampled. The sample comes from a study of CD8+CD57+ T cells in acquired aplastic anemia. Study context: Average DNA yield from sorted CD4+ and CD8+ cells was around 3.2 ug. Study observations and caveats: Approximately 27 CD8+ CDR3 sequences occurred in both the patients and the controls.

Genomic DNA acted as the template from which TCR beta VDJ combination and CDR3 sequence profiling were carried out. TCRdb fed the reads into MiXCR, producing one record per CDR3 protein. The table has some 170,000 distinct CDR3 sequences, 40% to 55% seen once. V was shortened by 1 base and J by 4 bases, with 13 bases between the two germline ends. This CDR3 contains 15 residues. Germline V lookup: CDR1 SEHNR, CDR2 FQNEAQ (reference sequence). The clonotype was recovered from a human donor with aplastic anemia. The source material was sorted CD4+, CD8+, or CD8+CD57+ T cells (not recorded which) from PBMCs. This chain connects TRBV7-9 to TRBJ1-2; D gene uncertain. The CDR3 DNA reads TGTGCCAGCAGCTTAGGAGGCGCCAGATCCTATGGCTACACCTTC. Translation gives CASSLGGARSYGYTF.